This TCR beta chain was sequenced for a study of T-cell memory formation after mild COVID-19. On this clonotype: Its antigen is undetermined.

V lost 0 bases and J lost 2, with 23 bases in between. Germline-derived CDR1 and CDR2 are MNHNY and SVGAGI (reference sequence). The CDR3 runs 19 residues. Findings of the study overall: Second-wave clones with a day 37 peak had unconfirmed SARS-CoV-2 specificity. Among CD4+ contracting clones, most were CM and EM, and CD8+ ones EMRA. Memory from before infection featured some responding clones, which suggests cross-reactive memory joined.

It was 5'RACE with constant-segment primers that produced the TCR alpha and TCR beta cDNA libraries, which carried sample barcodes and UMIs. TCRdb redid the calling of the 5' RACE reads with MiXCR, one entry per CDR3 protein. Of roughly 380,000 distinct CDR3 sequences listed, 25% to 30% are singletons. V is TRBV6-6 and J is TRBJ2-7; D might be TRBD1 or TRBD2, each matching 8 bases. This receptor was identified in an adult woman who had mild COVID-19 (a few samples of this study predate the infection). Cell type and time point are not known. Material for sequencing was PBMCs or a T cell subset sorted from them (not recorded which). The CDR3 nucleotides are TGTGCCAGCAGTTACTCGACAGGGGAGGGGACTAGGGAGGCCTACGAGCAGTACTTC. It specifies CASSYSTGEGTREAYEQYF.